These 5 T cell receptor beta chains originate from one sample sequenced in a study of blood T cells in healthy people across ages. Sample-barcoded 5' priming and a J-beta primer mix drove a second PCR of roughly 6 to 12 cycles. A single record per CDR3 protein comes from TCRdb applying MiXCR to the 5' RACE reads. The sample carries about 970,000 distinct CDR3 sequences, just over 50% recorded once. The sequenced sample consisted of blood. These receptors came from a woman in her sixties or seventies in good health.

The V call is TRBV21-1, the J call TRBJ2-2; TRBD1 is the table's D call and was not checked against the DNA. TRBV21-1 is a pseudogene locus. The CDR3 spans 17 residues. The CDR3 DNA sequence: TGTGCCAGCAGCAACCTATCGGACAGGACGAACACCGGGGAGCTGTTTTTT. It encodes CASSNLSDRTNTGELFF.

The rearrangement joins TRBV18 to TRBJ2-7; weak D call: TRBD2 (5 bases). The assigned J gene may be wrong: the sequence end matches TRBJ2-5 better. The CDR3 contains 14 residues. CDR1 KGHSH and CDR2 LQKENI come from the germline V gene. Here the CDR3 DNA reads TGTGCCAGCTCACCACGTGTGGGAGTAGGGACCCAGTACTTC. It specifies CASSPRVGVGTQYF.

The chain links TRBV29-1 to TRBJ2-7, with D perhaps matching TRBD2 (6 bases). This CDR3 is built from 15 residues. Germline CDR1 is SQVTM and CDR2 is ANQGSEA. The germline V and J ends were trimmed by 6 bases and 8 bases, with 26 bases remaining between them. The CDR3 sequence is CSVGSSGAGWKKQYF. The CDR3, as DNA: TGCAGCGTCGGGAGTTCTGGGGCAGGGTGGAAAAAGCAGTACTTC.

V and J are TRBV29-1 and TRBJ1-1, with TRBD1 matching over 9 bases. V trimming: 4 bases; J trimming: 5 bases; junction bases outside the gene matches: 2. The CDR3 consists of 12 residues. In germline, CDR1 is SQVTM, CDR2 ANQGSEA. CDR3: CSVVTGGTEAFF. In DNA form, the CDR3 reads TGCAGCGTTGTGACAGGGGGTACTGAAGCTTTCTTT.

The V and J genes are TRBV27 and TRBJ1-2, with 9 bases aligning to TRBD1. The CDR3 contains 15 residues. Per the germline V gene, CDR1 is MNHEY and CDR2 is SMNVEV (reference sequence). Trimming took 11 bases from V and 10 from J; bases not matched to a gene: 20. The CDR3 is CASMSPGQGFHHYTF. In nucleotides, the CDR3 is TGTGCCTCAATGTCCCCGGGACAGGGATTCCATCACTACACCTTC.